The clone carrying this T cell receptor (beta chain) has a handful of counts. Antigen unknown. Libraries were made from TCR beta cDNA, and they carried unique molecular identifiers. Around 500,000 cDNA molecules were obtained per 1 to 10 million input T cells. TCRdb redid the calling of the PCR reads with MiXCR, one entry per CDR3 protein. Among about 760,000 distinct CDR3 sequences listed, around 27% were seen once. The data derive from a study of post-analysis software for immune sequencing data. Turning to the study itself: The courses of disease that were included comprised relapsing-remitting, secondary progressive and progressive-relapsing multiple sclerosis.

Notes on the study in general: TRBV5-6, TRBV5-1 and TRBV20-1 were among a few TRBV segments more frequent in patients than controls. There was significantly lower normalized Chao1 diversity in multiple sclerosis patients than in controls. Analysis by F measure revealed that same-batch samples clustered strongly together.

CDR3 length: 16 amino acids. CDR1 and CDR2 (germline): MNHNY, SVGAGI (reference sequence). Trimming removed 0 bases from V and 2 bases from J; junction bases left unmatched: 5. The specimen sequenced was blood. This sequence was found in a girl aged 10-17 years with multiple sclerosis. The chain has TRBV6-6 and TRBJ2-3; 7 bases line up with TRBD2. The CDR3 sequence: CASSYSTSDYTDTQYF. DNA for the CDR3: TGTGCCAGCAGTTACTCTACTAGCGACTACACAGATACGCAGTATTTT.